The entry below describes one TCR beta chain. What it binds is not known. The table came from immunoSEQ multiplex PCR; TCRdb's copy has only in-frame clones and leaves some out. The data contain about 1.1 million clones, approximately 80% of them singletons. The germline V gene encodes CDR1 SGHVS and CDR2 FQNEAQ. CDR3 length equals 13 residues. The V end lost 1 base, the J end lost 9 bases, and 10 bases lay between the germline ends. In the CD4+ fraction, cells were divided into CD45RA+ naive and CD45RA-negative memory subsets. The data were obtained in a study of shared clonotypes between healthy human individuals. The study's findings and limits: Sorted-subset sequencing was shown by rarefaction to be incomplete despite large depth. A handful of donors held about 5% of naive CD4 clonotypes in common.

The chain employs TRBV7-8 and TRBJ2-1; no clear D gene. The sequencing input was memory CD4+ T cells from PBMCs. Indicated subset: CD45RA-negative fraction. This TCR was recovered from a man younger than 30 in good health. Some clones in this sample may be carry-over from other donors' samples. CDR3 bases: TGTGCCAGCAGCTTAGTTAGATTAGCTGAGCAGTTCTTC. It translates to CASSLVRLAEQFF.